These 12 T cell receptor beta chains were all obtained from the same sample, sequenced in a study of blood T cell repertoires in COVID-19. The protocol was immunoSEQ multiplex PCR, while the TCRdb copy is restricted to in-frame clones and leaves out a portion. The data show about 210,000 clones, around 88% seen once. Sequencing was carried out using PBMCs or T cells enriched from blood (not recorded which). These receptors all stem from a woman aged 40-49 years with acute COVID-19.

CDR3 region: CASWRRGNTEAFF. CDR3 bases: TGTGCCAGCTGGCGACGGGGGAACACTGAAGCTTTCTTT. The chain uses TRBV12-3 or TRBV12-4 and TRBJ1-1; D is uncertain. V was trimmed by 8 bases and J by 1 base, leaving 11 bases between them. This CDR3 contains 13 residues.

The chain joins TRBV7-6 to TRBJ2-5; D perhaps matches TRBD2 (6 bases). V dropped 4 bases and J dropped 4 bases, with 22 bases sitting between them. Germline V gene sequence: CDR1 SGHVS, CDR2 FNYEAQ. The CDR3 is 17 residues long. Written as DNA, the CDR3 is TGTGCCAGCAGCTCCAAGGGGACTTCGCGGAGAGGAGAGACCCAGTACTTC. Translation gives CASSSKGTSRRGETQYF.

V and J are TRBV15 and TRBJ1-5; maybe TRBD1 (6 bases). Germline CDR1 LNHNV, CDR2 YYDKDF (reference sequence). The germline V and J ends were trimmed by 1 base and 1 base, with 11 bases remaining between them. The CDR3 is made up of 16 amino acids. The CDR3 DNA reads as TGTGCCACCAGCAGAGCACAGGGTGGGAGCAATCAGCCCCAGCATTTT. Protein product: CATSRAQGGSNQPQHF.

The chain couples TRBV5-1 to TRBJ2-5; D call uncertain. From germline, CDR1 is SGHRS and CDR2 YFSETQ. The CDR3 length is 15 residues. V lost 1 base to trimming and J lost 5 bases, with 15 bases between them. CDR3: CASSLYGPAEETQYF. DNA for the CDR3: TGCGCCAGCAGCTTGTATGGCCCGGCGGAGGAGACCCAGTACTTC.

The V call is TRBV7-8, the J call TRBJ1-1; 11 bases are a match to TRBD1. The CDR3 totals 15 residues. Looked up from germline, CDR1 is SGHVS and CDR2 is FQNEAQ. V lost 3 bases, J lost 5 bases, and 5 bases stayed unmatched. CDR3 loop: CASSLEGQGVTEAFF. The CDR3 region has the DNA TGTGCCAGCAGCTTGGAGGGACAGGGGGTTACTGAAGCTTTCTTT.

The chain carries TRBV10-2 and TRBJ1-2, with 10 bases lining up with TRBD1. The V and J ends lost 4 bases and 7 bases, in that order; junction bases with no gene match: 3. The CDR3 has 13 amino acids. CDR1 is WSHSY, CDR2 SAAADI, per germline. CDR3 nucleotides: TGCGCCAGCAGTGCGGACAGGGGGGTTGGCTACACCTTC. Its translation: CASSADRGVGYTF.

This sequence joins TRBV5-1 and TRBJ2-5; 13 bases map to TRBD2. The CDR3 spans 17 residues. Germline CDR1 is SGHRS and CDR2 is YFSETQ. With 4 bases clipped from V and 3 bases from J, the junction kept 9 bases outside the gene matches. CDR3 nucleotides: TGCGCCAGCAGCCCGATCGAACTAGCGGGGGGGAAAGAGACCCAGTACTTC. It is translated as CASSPIELAGGKETQYF.

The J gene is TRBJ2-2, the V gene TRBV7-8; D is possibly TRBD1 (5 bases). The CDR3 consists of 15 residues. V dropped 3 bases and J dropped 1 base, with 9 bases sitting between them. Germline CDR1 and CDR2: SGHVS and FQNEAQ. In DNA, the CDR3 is TGTGCCAGCAGCTTCAGTCAGGGGAACACCGGGGAGCTGTTTTTT. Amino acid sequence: CASSFSQGNTGELFF. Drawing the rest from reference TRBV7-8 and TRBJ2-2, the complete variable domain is GAGVSQSPRYKVAKRGQDVALRCDPISGHVSLFWYQQALGQGPEFLTYFQNEAQLDKSGLPSDRFFAERPEGSVSTLKIQRTQQEDSAVYLCASSFSQGNTGELFFGEGSRLTVL.

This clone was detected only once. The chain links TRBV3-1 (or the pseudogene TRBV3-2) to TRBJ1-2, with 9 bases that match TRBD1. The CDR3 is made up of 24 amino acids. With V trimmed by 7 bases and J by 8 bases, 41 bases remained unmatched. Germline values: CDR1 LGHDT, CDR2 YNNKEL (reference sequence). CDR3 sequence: CASTEFPPSRDIGPAGQGAGGYTF. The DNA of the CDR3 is TGTGCCAGCACCGAATTTCCCCCCTCCCGGGACATAGGACCCGCGGGACAGGGAGCGGGGGGCTACACCTTC.

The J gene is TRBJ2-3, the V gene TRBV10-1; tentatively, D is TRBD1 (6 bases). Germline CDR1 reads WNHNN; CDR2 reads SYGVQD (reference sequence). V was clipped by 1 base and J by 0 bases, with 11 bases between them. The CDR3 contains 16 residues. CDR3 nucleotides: TGCGCCAGCAGTGAGTTCAGGGGCCCAAGCACAGATACGCAGTATTTT. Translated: CASSEFRGPSTDTQYF.

The CDR3 DNA reads TGTGCCAGCAGACCGACTAGCGGGAGGAATGAGCAGTTCTTC. This sequence encodes CASRPTSGRNEQFF. The chain uses TRBV6-5 and TRBJ2-1, with 13 bases fitting TRBD2. Trimming cost V 6 bases and J 7 bases; bases outside gene matches: 3. The germline V gene has CDR1 MNHEY and CDR2 SVGAGI. This CDR3 contains 14 residues.

DNA of the CDR3: TGTGCCAGCAGGGTTGGACAGGGCGGATATAATGGCTACACCTTC. This codes for CASRVGQGGYNGYTF. The chain recombines TRBV6-5 with TRBJ1-2; 8 bases agree with TRBD1. J lost 6 bases, V lost 6 bases, and 12 bases had no gene match. This CDR3 spans 15 amino acids. Germline CDR1 reads MNHEY; CDR2 reads SVGAGI.